This TCR beta chain was sequenced in a study of T cells in Graves' hyperthyroidism and ophthalmopathy. Study-level findings and limits: Most clonotypes that expanded in the thyroid above 0.001 also showed up in blood. The model identified upcoming ophthalmopathy a median around 7.1 months ahead of onset.

RNA transcripts were the template for amplifying TCR beta CDR3 regions. First-round RT-PCR with HTBI primers amplified the TCR CDR3 region. TCRdb reanalysed the multiplex PCR reads using MiXCR and keeps one entry per CDR3 protein. Altogether under 400,000 distinct CDR3 sequences are present, roughly a fifth being singletons, with the ten largest covering around 48%. This clonotype was observed many times. Its antigen remains unidentified. Hyperthyroidism was newly diagnosed in patients aged 18 to 65 (duration under 2 months). Exclusion followed for patients with uncontrolled infection, other autoimmune disease, pregnancy or lactation. Germline assignment: CDR1 MGHRA and CDR2 YSYEKL. This CDR3 region has 16 residues. V shed 0 bases, J shed 7 bases, and the junction held 1 base outside the gene matches.

The sample comprised blood. The chain has TRBV4-1 and TRBJ1-6, with TRBD1 matching over 12 bases. This TCR came from a woman aged 50 to 60 with Graves' hyperthyroidism. CDR3 sequence reads: CASSQEGTGGNSPLHF. In DNA form, the CDR3 reads TGCGCCAGCAGCCAAGAGGGGACAGGGGGCAATTCACCCCTCCACTTT.